This entry describes one TCR beta chain. The CDR3 contains 16 residues. Germline lookup yields CDR1 SEHNR and CDR2 FQNEAQ (reference sequence). The ends lost 5 bases at V and 1 base at J; junction bases unmatched: 7. This table comes from immunoSEQ multiplex PCR, and its TCRdb copy is limited to in-frame clones, with some not included. This table holds 100,000 to 150,000 clones, approximately 87% found once. The data are from a study of control samples from healthy donors and cancer patients. This chain joins TRBV7-9 and TRBJ2-4, with 8 bases fitting TRBD2. Sequenced: blood. The TCR sequence derives from a man in his 60s in good health. CDR3 in amino acids: CASSLLAGWAKNIQYF. CDR3 DNA sequence: TGTGCCAGCAGCCTTTTAGCGGGGTGGGCCAAAAACATTCAGTACTTC.